The entry below describes one TCR beta chain. What it binds is not known. The sample carries other DNA sequences with the same CDR3. Nashville, Tennessee was home to all donors, who were Caucasian adults. CD4+ cells were split into CD45RA+ naive and CD45RA-negative memory subsets. This record comes from a study of shared clonotypes between healthy human individuals. Study-level findings and limits: Estimated richness was generally greater in naive than memory subsets.

This was a deep-level run. Here immunoSEQ multiplex PCR was the method, and the copy in TCRdb shows in-frame clones only, minus some. The sample lists 2 million to 2.5 million clones, less than 95% seen once, with 0.37% in the top ten. The ends were cut back, 2 bases at V and 2 bases at J, with 6 bases in the middle. The CDR3 covers 13 residues. CDR1 and CDR2 from the germline V gene are KGHSH and LQKENI. The V gene is TRBV18, the J gene TRBJ1-2; D call uncertain. This clonotype was obtained from a man aged 18 to 30 in good health. Some clones in this sample may be carry-over from other donors' samples. The source material was naive CD4+ T cells from PBMCs. The subset denotes: CD45RA+ positively selected. CDR3 loop: CASSPSGNYGYTF. The CDR3 DNA sequence: TGTGCCAGCTCACCATCAGGAAACTATGGCTACACCTTC.